This T cell receptor (beta chain) was observed in a study of human T cells and chemical hapten exposure. The CDR3 contains 14 residues. CDR1 and CDR2 from the germline V gene are DFQATT and SNEGSKA (reference sequence). Unmatched junction bases numbered 7, after V lost 4 bases and J lost 3 bases. Time point of the sample: patch test 1, 2 weeks after DPC sensitization. Treatment meaning: therapeutic diphenylcyclopropenone sensitization with weekly scalp DPC. Per the study methods: The number of TCRs in each sample had a median of approximately 96,000 and spanned about 20,000 to 690,600. MiXCR, run by TCRdb on the RACE reads, gives a single entry per CDR3 protein. It is TCRdb's table, rather than the study itself, that gives the V and J calls and clone size. The sample comprises approximately 80,000 distinct CDR3 sequences, approximately 12% of which are singletons, and around 4.4% rests with the top ten.

Sequencing used whole blood, obtained in connection with sensitization to the hapten diphenylcyclopropenone (DPC). The chain employs TRBV20-1 and TRBJ2-7, with 9 bases that match TRBD1. The clonotype comes from a woman aged 45-65 years with alopecia areata. Some clones in this sample may be carry-over from other donors' samples. For the CDR3, the DNA is TGCAGTGCTAATGGGGACAGGGCCTACTACGAGCAGTACTTC. Translating it yields CSANGDRAYYEQYF.